These 25 T cell receptor beta chains share one sample of origin, sequenced in a study of cytotoxic CD8 clonotypes in ibrutinib-treated CLL. Profiled with immunoSEQ multiplex PCR; TCRdb holds only in-frame clones, not every one. Here the sample spans roughly 200,000 clones, about two thirds being singletons. The sequencing used PBMCs, collected after 24 months of ibrutinib treatment. Receptor source: a human donor with chronic lymphocytic leukemia.

In its sample, this clone was seen once. The V and J genes are TRBV19 and TRBJ1-5; TRBD1 might be the D (5 bases). In germline, CDR1 is LNHDA, CDR2 SQIVND (reference sequence). V was cut by 5 bases and J by 4 bases, with 9 bases left in between. CDR3 size: 13 residues. The CDR3 DNA follows: TGTGCCAGTAGTTTCAGGGAGAATCAGCCCCAGCATTTT. It is translated as CASSFRENQPQHF. The full variable domain, with the rest looked up from reference TRBV19 and TRBJ1-5, is DGGITQSPKYLFRKEGQNVTLSCEQNLNHDAMYWYRQDPGQGLRLIYYSQIVNDFQKGDIAEGYSVSREKKESFPLTVTSAQKNPTAFYLCASSFRENQPQHFGDGTRLSIL.

Remarks on this clone: The identical CDR3 is also encoded by other nucleotide sequences in the sample. This sequence joins TRBV5-1 and TRBJ2-7; tentative D call: TRBD2 (6 bases). V shed 2 bases and J shed 2 bases, with 8 bases lying between them. Germline assignment: CDR1 SGHRS and CDR2 YFSETQ. The CDR3 totals 13 residues. The chain's CDR3 is CASSLRGTYEQYF. The CDR3 coding sequence is TGCGCCAGCAGCTTACGGGGGACCTACGAGCAGTACTTC.

The V gene is TRBV5-1, the J gene TRBJ2-1; 8 bases are shared with TRBD2. Trimming at V came to 0 bases and at J to 5 bases, leaving 10 bases not matched to a gene. Germline assignment: CDR1 SGHRS and CDR2 YFSETQ. There are 17 residues in the CDR3. CDR3 in amino acids: CASSLAGPTSVDNEQFF. CDR3 in DNA: TGCGCCAGCAGCTTGGCCGGCCCGACTAGCGTCGACAATGAGCAGTTCTTC.

The genes are TRBV28 and TRBJ2-5; 15 bases map to TRBD2. Germline V gene sequence: CDR1 MDHEN, CDR2 SYDVKM. The CDR3 has 15 residues. After removal of 6 bases from V and 5 bases from J, the junction contained 4 bases not matched to a gene. The CDR3 DNA reads TGTGCCAGCAGCCCCGGACTAGCGGGAGGGGAGACCCAGTACTTC. Its protein is CASSPGLAGGETQYF.

This clone was detected only once. The chain uses TRBV9 and TRBJ2-1; 8 bases fit TRBD2. Germline CDR1 reads SGDLS; CDR2 reads YYNGEE. The V and J ends lost 0 bases and 7 bases, in that order; junction bases with no gene match: 6. This CDR3 is built from 15 residues. The DNA of the CDR3 is TGTGCCAGCAGCGTAGTAGGCGGGAGGACGAATGAGCAGTTCTTC. Its protein is CASSVVGGRTNEQFF.

The rearrangement uses TRBV7-8 and TRBJ1-5; D is uncertain. The germline gives CDR1 SGHVS, CDR2 FQNEAQ. Trimming pared 6 bases from V and 0 bases from J, leaving 15 bases between. The CDR3 covers 16 residues. CDR3 sequence (DNA): TGTGCCAGCAGTTCCTCGGGCCCCTATAGCAATCAGCCCCAGCATTTT. It is translated as CASSSSGPYSNQPQHF.

The V and J genes are TRBV29-1 and TRBJ2-7, with D unclear. V was trimmed by 0 bases and J by 5 bases, leaving 11 bases between them. The CDR3 runs 13 residues. Germline V gives CDR1 SQVTM, CDR2 ANQGSEA. CDR3 in DNA: TGCAGCGTTGAAGACACCCCCTGGGACGAGCAGTACTTC. It specifies CSVEDTPWDEQYF.

The rearrangement links TRBV5-1 to TRBJ2-3; D call uncertain. Germline lookup yields CDR1 SGHRS and CDR2 YFSETQ. The ends were cut back, 4 bases at V and 2 bases at J, with 5 bases in the middle. The CDR3 is 12 residues long. For the CDR3, the DNA is TGCGCCAGCAGCCCGCACACAGATACGCAGTATTTT. Its translation is CASSPHTDTQYF.

In this sample, this clone turned up once. This chain uses TRBV7-6 with TRBJ2-2; D gene uncertain. Trimming took off 2 bases at V and 6 bases at J, with 4 bases between the two ends. Germline loops: CDR1 SGHVS, CDR2 FNYEAQ. CDR3 size: 12 residues. CDR3 protein: CASSLPSGELFF. The CDR3 DNA reads as TGTGCCAGCAGCTTACCCTCCGGGGAGCTGTTTTTT.

The rearrangement uses TRBV5-1 and TRBJ2-7, with D possibly called TRBD1 or TRBD2 (5 bases each). The CDR3 runs to 18 residues. Germline CDR1 is SGHRS and CDR2 is YFSETQ. Trimming removed 3 bases from V and 2 bases from J, with 24 bases in between. In DNA form, the CDR3 reads TGCGCCAGCAGCTGGCCGGGACCCATCTCCACGGGAACCTACGAGCAGTACTTC. Translating gives CASSWPGPISTGTYEQYF.

The table lists this clone with a count of one. The J gene is TRBJ2-7, the V gene TRBV19; 7 nucleotides agree with TRBD2. Germline CDR1 LNHDA, CDR2 SQIVND (reference sequence). V gave up 8 bases and J gave up 1 base; unmatched junction bases: 11. The CDR3 loop spans 15 amino acids. In DNA, the CDR3 is TGTGCCAGTCGACCCGGTTCTAGCGGATCCTACGAGCAGTACTTC. Translating gives CASRPGSSGSYEQYF. Full variable domain (missing parts from reference TRBV19 and TRBJ2-7): DGGITQSPKYLFRKEGQNVTLSCEQNLNHDAMYWYRQDPGQGLRLIYYSQIVNDFQKGDIAEGYSVSREKKESFPLTVTSAQKNPTAFYLCASRPGSSGSYEQYFGPGTRLTVT.

This chain joins TRBV28 and TRBJ2-3; 16 bases align to TRBD2. The CDR3 is 20 amino acids. V lost 6 bases to trimming and J lost 0 bases; unmatched junction nucleotides: 12. Germline lookup yields CDR1 MDHEN and CDR2 SYDVKM. The DNA of the CDR3 is TGTGCCAGCAGAGCCGACGGGACTAGCGGGAGGGGGGCTAGCACAGATACGCAGTATTTT. Translating gives CASRADGTSGRGASTDTQYF.

The chain links TRBV11-2 to TRBJ2-2; 7 positions match TRBD1. Germline V gene lookup returns CDR1 SGHAT and CDR2 FQNNGV. The CDR3 runs 13 residues. The V segment lost 1 base and the J segment 10 bases; nucleotides outside the gene matches: 3. Here the CDR3 DNA reads TGTGCCAGCAGCTTAGGTACAGGGGTGGAGCTGTTTTTT. It specifies CASSLGTGVELFF.

This clone was detected only once. J is TRBJ2-1 and V is TRBV18; D gene uncertain. The germline V and J ends were trimmed by 1 base and 3 bases, with 19 bases remaining between them. Germline assignment: CDR1 KGHSH and CDR2 LQKENI. The CDR3 is 18 residues long. Written as DNA, the CDR3 is TGTGCCAGCTCACCACTTCATTCCGGAGTGGGATACTACAATGAGCAGTTCTTC. Translation: CASSPLHSGVGYYNEQFF.

The J gene is TRBJ1-4, the V gene TRBV5-4; D gene uncertain. This CDR3 is 13 amino acids long. The ends were cut back, 4 bases at V and 8 bases at J, with 12 bases in the middle. Per the germline V gene, CDR1 is SGHNT and CDR2 is YYREEE (reference sequence). CDR3 coding DNA: TGTGCCAGCAGCGAGGACGTCGGGGAAAAACTGTTTTTT. Translation: CASSEDVGEKLFF.

The chain couples TRBV27 to TRBJ2-7, with 9 bases identical to TRBD2. Germline V lookup: CDR1 MNHEY, CDR2 SMNVEV (reference sequence). V lost 3 bases to trimming and J lost 5 bases; unmatched junction nucleotides: 8. The CDR3 extends over 15 amino acids. CDR3 sequence: CASSFWLAGLDEQYF. The CDR3 region has the DNA TGTGCCAGCAGTTTTTGGCTAGCGGGACTCGACGAGCAGTACTTC.

V gene TRBV5-1 combines with J gene TRBJ2-1; TRBD2 matches at 9 bases. After removal of 1 base from V and 8 bases from J, the junction contained 7 bases not matched to a gene. Germline loops: CDR1 SGHRS, CDR2 YFSETQ. This CDR3 region has 15 residues. In DNA form, the CDR3 reads TGCGCCAGCAGCTTGTTTAGCGGGAGTTCCTATGAGCAGTTCTTC. This codes for CASSLFSGSSYEQFF.

This clone occurred a few times. The chain employs TRBV4-3 and TRBJ1-4; D perhaps matches TRBD1 (5 bases). V lost 0 bases and J lost 5, with 13 bases in between. Germline V gene lookup returns CDR1 LGHNA and CDR2 YSLEER. CDR3 length equals 16 residues. The CDR3 DNA reads as TGCGCCAGCAGCCAAGAAGGGGCAGGACTGAATGAAAAACTGTTTTTT. This gives the protein CASSQEGAGLNEKLFF.

This clone occurred a few times. This chain connects TRBV14 to TRBJ2-4; D might be TRBD2 (5 bases). Deletions cut 3 bases from V and 1 base from J, with 7 bases between. Germline values: CDR1 SGHDN, CDR2 FVKESK. This CDR3 comprises 14 residues. For the CDR3, the DNA is TGTGCCAGCAGCCAGGACTGGGCCAAAAACATTCAGTACTTC. Its protein is CASSQDWAKNIQYF.

This clone was picked up one time. The chain combines TRBV18 with TRBJ2-7; 12 nucleotides agree with TRBD1. Trimming cost V 2 bases and J 7 bases; bases outside gene matches: 6. Germline values: CDR1 KGHSH, CDR2 LQKENI. CDR3 length: 15 residues. The CDR3 DNA reads TGTGCCAGCTCACCAGCGGGACAGGGGGCTGGGGAGCAGTACTTC. Amino acids: CASSPAGQGAGEQYF.

In this sample, this clone turned up once. V is TRBV29-1 and J is TRBJ2-1; 9 bases are a match to TRBD2. This CDR3 contains 15 residues. The V segment lost 3 bases and the J segment 8 bases; nucleotides outside the gene matches: 11. Germline loops: CDR1 SQVTM, CDR2 ANQGSEA. The CDR3 spells CSVDGGGRAFYEQFF. The CDR3 bases are TGCAGCGTTGATGGTGGCGGGAGGGCCTTTTATGAGCAGTTCTTC.

This clone turned up a few times. The chain recombines TRBV5-4 with TRBJ2-4; D may be TRBD1 (6 bases). The germline V gene encodes CDR1 SGHNT and CDR2 YYREEE (reference sequence). This CDR3 contains 16 residues. V dropped 3 bases and J dropped 0 bases, with 13 bases sitting between them. The CDR3 DNA reads as TGTGCCAGCAGCTGGGGGACACTGAGAGCCAAAAACATTCAGTACTTC. Translation gives CASSWGTLRAKNIQYF.

The chain combines TRBV5-1 with TRBJ2-1, with a weak D call TRBD2 (6 bases). V gave up 1 base and J gave up 5 bases, with 13 bases separating them. This CDR3 region has 15 residues. Germline values: CDR1 SGHRS, CDR2 YFSETQ. CDR3 in amino acids: CASSLYVLANNEQFF. CDR3 nucleotide sequence: TGCGCCAGCAGCTTGTACGTGCTAGCGAACAATGAGCAGTTCTTC.

The CDR3 loop reads CASGRIQSQFF. The CDR3 DNA follows: TGTGCTAGTGGTAGAATACAGTCGCAGTTCTTC. The genes are TRBV12-5 and TRBJ2-1; D is undetermined. From germline, CDR1 is LGHNT and CDR2 FRNRAP. This CDR3 spans 11 amino acids. The ends were cut back, 5 bases at V and 12 bases at J, with 11 bases in the middle.

The gene calls are TRBV7-9 and TRBJ2-1; 10 bases line up with TRBD2. J was trimmed by 3 bases and V by 7 bases; bases with no gene match: 9. Looked up from germline, CDR1 is SEHNR and CDR2 is FQNEAQ (reference sequence). CDR3 length: 16 residues. For the CDR3, the DNA is TGTGCCAGCACTGCTGGACTAGCGGATATCTACAATGAGCAGTTCTTC. Amino acids: CASTAGLADIYNEQFF.